Sequencing of this T cell receptor beta chain was carried out in a study of T-cell memory formation after mild COVID-19. Whole-study findings and limits: Researchers could not confirm that second-wave clones peaking on day 37 targeted SARS-CoV-2. Pre-infection memory already had some responding clones, implying cross-reactive memory joined.

MiXCR, applied by TCRdb to the 5' RACE reads, yields one record per CDR3 protein. The data contain over 500,000 distinct CDR3 sequences, roughly 17% of them singletons. This clonotype has only a few counts. Its cognate antigen is unknown. The V gene lost 3 bases and the J gene lost 7 bases, with 14 bases spanning the gap. This CDR3 has 14 amino acids. Per the germline V gene, CDR1 is KGHDR and CDR2 is SFDVKD. The TCR was taken from an adult woman who had mild COVID-19 (a few samples of this study predate the infection). Cell type and time point are not known. The material sequenced was PBMCs or a T cell subset sorted from them (not recorded which). This rearrangement joins TRBV24-1 to TRBJ2-5; no firm D call. Written as DNA, the CDR3 is TGTGCCACCAGTGATCACAACGGTGTGGGGACCCAGTACTTC. Translated: CATSDHNGVGTQYF.